These 26 T cell receptor beta chains originate from one sample sequenced in a study of blood T cells in healthy people across ages. With a J-beta primer mix and a sample-barcoded 5' primer, a second PCR ran roughly 6 to 11 cycles. One entry per CDR3 protein results from TCRdb running MiXCR on the 5' RACE reads. The table has 1.4 million or so distinct CDR3 sequences, around 40% seen once. Sequenced sample: blood. The receptors come from a woman aged 18-29 years in good health.

The J gene is TRBJ2-3, the V gene TRBV11-2; D gene unclear. CDR3 length: 16 residues. V was pared by 1 base and J by 1 base, with 12 bases between. The germline V gene encodes CDR1 SGHAT and CDR2 FQNNGV. The CDR3 loop reads CASSLGLARRTDTQYF. CDR3 bases: TGTGCCAGCAGCTTAGGTCTCGCCAGGCGCACAGATACGCAGTATTTT.

This chain links TRBV27 with TRBJ2-1, with D maybe TRBD2 (6 bases). Germline V CDR1 and CDR2: MNHEY, SMNVEV (reference sequence). The CDR3 totals 18 residues. V was trimmed by 5 bases and J by 2 bases, leaving 22 bases between them. DNA for the CDR3: TGTGCCAGCAGTCAAGCCCTTGGCGGCGGGGCTACCTACAATGAGCAGTTCTTC. Translating gives CASSQALGGGATYNEQFF.

V gene TRBV6-2 or TRBV6-3 combines with J gene TRBJ2-7; D may match TRBD1 or TRBD2 (5 bases each). CDR1 is MNHEY, CDR2 SVGEGT, per germline. CDR3 length: 14 residues. Trimming removed 5 bases from V and 0 bases from J, with 11 bases in between. CDR3 in DNA: TGTGCCAGCAGTACCCGGGACCACTCCTACGAGCAGTACTTC. Residues: CASSTRDHSYEQYF.

V and J are TRBV10-3 and TRBJ1-6, with 7 bases lining up with TRBD1. This CDR3 is built from 14 residues. Germline CDR1 and CDR2: ENHRY and SYGVKD. CDR3 DNA sequence: TGTGTCCAGGGGGGGTGCTCCTATAATTCACCCCTCCACTTT. Protein sequence: CVQGGCSYNSPLHF.

This clonotype occurred many times. The chain is built from TRBV12-3 or TRBV12-4 and TRBJ2-7; 7 bases are a match to TRBD1. V shed 8 bases, J shed 3 bases, and the junction held 4 bases outside the gene matches. The CDR3 loop spans 12 amino acids. The CDR3 nucleotides read TGTGCCAGCGAATCAGGGGGCTACGAGCAGTACTTC. The encoded protein is CASESGGYEQYF.

The gene calls are TRBV7-6 and TRBJ1-2, with a possible D match to TRBD1 (5 bases). Germline assignment: CDR1 SGHVS and CDR2 FNYEAQ. V was trimmed by 5 bases and J by 5 bases, leaving 18 bases between them. This CDR3 is 15 amino acids long. The CDR3, as DNA: TGTGCCAGCAGCCCCTCTAGCAGGGAACGTTATGGCTACACCTTC. Its translation: CASSPSSRERYGYTF.

The table lists this clonotype with a few counts. V gene TRBV29-1 combines with J gene TRBJ1-3, with 7 nucleotides matching TRBD1. In germline, CDR1 is SQVTM, CDR2 ANQGSEA. With V trimmed by 4 bases and J by 3 bases, 6 bases remained unmatched. The CDR3 contains 14 residues. The DNA of the CDR3 is TGCAGCGTTGGCGCAGCAGGGGGTGGAAACACCATATATTTT. Translation: CSVGAAGGGNTIYF.

This clonotype came up a few times. The chain employs TRBV7-9 and TRBJ1-2, with a possible D match to TRBD1 (6 bases). The CDR3 spans 15 residues. V shed 2 bases and J shed 4 bases, with 14 bases lying between them. Germline assignment: CDR1 SEHNR and CDR2 FQNEAQ (reference sequence). Here the CDR3 reads CASSLTGFVIYGYTF. The CDR3 DNA reads TGTGCCAGCAGCTTAACAGGGTTCGTGATCTATGGCTACACCTTC.

The chain uses TRBV3-1 and TRBJ2-2; TRBD2 is a possible D gene (6 bases). Germline loops: CDR1 LGHDT, CDR2 YNNKEL (reference sequence). The CDR3 is 15 residues long. The V end was cut by 2 bases, the J end by 3 bases, with 10 bases between. CDR3 residues: CASSQSGLHTGELFF. The CDR3 coding sequence is TGTGCCAGCAGCCAATCGGGACTCCACACCGGGGAGCTGTTTTTT. Filled out from reference TRBV3-1 and TRBJ2-2, the complete variable domain reads DTAVSQTPKYLVTQMGNDKSIKCEQNLGHDTMYWYKQDSKKFLKIMFSYNNKELIINETVPNRFSPKSPDKAHLNLHINSLELGDSAVYFCASSQSGLHTGELFFGEGSRLTVL.

There are a few counts of this clonotype. This rearrangement joins TRBV15 to TRBJ2-7, with 9 bases matching TRBD2. Germline CDR1 is LNHNV and CDR2 is YYDKDF (reference sequence). The CDR3 spans 17 residues. V shed 4 bases and J 0 bases; nucleotides not matched to a gene: 10. CDR3 sequence (DNA): TGTGCCACCAGCATTCGGGTAGCGGGAGTACCCTCCTACGAGCAGTACTTC. Residues: CATSIRVAGVPSYEQYF.

This clonotype was counted only a few times. The chain is built from TRBV20-1 and TRBJ2-1, with 11 bases that match TRBD2. Germline-derived CDR1 and CDR2 are DFQATT and SNEGSKA (reference sequence). Trimming removed 7 bases from V and 5 bases from J; junction bases left unmatched: 7. This CDR3 has 14 residues. The CDR3 sequence: CSGHTSGRNNEQFF. CDR3 DNA: TGCAGTGGCCACACTAGCGGGAGAAACAATGAGCAGTTCTTC.

The chain combines TRBV4-1 with TRBJ2-2; possibly TRBD2 for D (5 bases). V was pared by 1 base and J by 2 bases, with 8 bases between. The CDR3 is made up of 15 amino acids. Germline assignment: CDR1 MGHRA and CDR2 YSYEKL. The CDR3 loop is CASSQVGINTGELFF. CDR3 nucleotides: TGCGCCAGCAGCCAAGTCGGGATTAACACCGGGGAGCTGTTTTTT.

This clonotype was counted a single time. The genes are TRBV19 and TRBJ2-5, with TRBD1 matching 9 bases. This CDR3 region has 15 residues. Trimming cost V 3 bases and J 11 bases; bases outside gene matches: 13. Germline lookup yields CDR1 LNHDA and CDR2 SQIVND (reference sequence). Here the CDR3 DNA reads TGTGCCAGTAGTATCGAACAGGGGGCGTACAATGAGCAGTACTTC. It codes for CASSIEQGAYNEQYF.

This chain links TRBV6-1 with TRBJ2-7; 9 bases map to TRBD1. V lost 6 bases and J lost 6; bases outside the gene matches: 6. The CDR3 has 13 amino acids. Germline V gene sequence: CDR1 MNHNS, CDR2 SASEGT. DNA for the CDR3: TGTGCCAGCAGCCGGACAGGGGTGACCGAGCAGTACTTC. Amino acids: CASSRTGVTEQYF.

The J gene is TRBJ1-1, the V gene TRBV12-5; 10 nucleotides agree with TRBD1. The CDR3 covers 19 residues. Losses at the gene ends were 3 bases for V and 1 base for J; bases not matched to a gene: 14. Germline V gene lookup returns CDR1 LGHNT and CDR2 FRNRAP. CDR3 nucleotides: TGTGCTAGTGGTTTTGCCGGGACAGGGGTCTTTTATTCGAACACTGAAGCTTTCTTT. Protein sequence: CASGFAGTGVFYSNTEAFF.

The genes are TRBV4-1 and TRBJ2-3, with TRBD2 matching 8 bases. This CDR3 is 16 amino acids long. Germline trimming cut 1 base from V and 3 bases from J; bases unmatched to any gene: 6. Per the germline V gene, CDR1 is MGHRA and CDR2 is YSYEKL. In DNA, the CDR3 is TGCGCCAGCAGCCAAGTGCTCGGGAGGGAAACAGATACGCAGTATTTT. Amino acids: CASSQVLGRETDTQYF.

The rearrangement joins TRBV9 to TRBJ2-7, with TRBD2 matching over 8 bases. The CDR3 covers 14 residues. V dropped 3 bases and J dropped 2; count of bases not matched to a gene: 4. Germline V lookup: CDR1 SGDLS, CDR2 YYNGEE. In nucleotides, the CDR3 is TGTGCCAGCAGCGGTAGCGGGACTCCCTACGAGCAGTACTTC. Its translation is CASSGSGTPYEQYF.

This clonotype has just one count. This may be a read error, as it is one base from a much larger clone. The rearrangement uses TRBV20-1 and TRBJ2-7; tentative D call: TRBD1 (5 bases). The V gene lost 5 bases and the J gene lost 0 bases, with 14 bases spanning the gap. From germline, CDR1 is DFQATT and CDR2 SNEGSKA (reference sequence). The CDR3 is made up of 14 amino acids. The CDR3 nucleotides read TGCAGTGCTCCCTCGGACACCTCCTCCTACGAGCAGTACTTC. Amino acids: CSAPSDTSSYEQYF.

This chain connects TRBV20-1 to TRBJ2-1; 9 bases are shared with TRBD1. The CDR3 runs 17 residues. The ends lost 3 bases at V and 9 bases at J; junction bases unmatched: 18. Germline V gene sequence: CDR1 DFQATT, CDR2 SNEGSKA (reference sequence). As DNA, the CDR3 is TGCAGTGCTAGGAGCCGTTATGGACAGGGGATTTTCGGTGAGCAGTTCTTC. The encoded protein is CSARSRYGQGIFGEQFF.

This chain uses TRBV12-3 or TRBV12-4 with TRBJ1-1; perhaps TRBD1 as D (5 bases). Trimming stripped 5 bases from V and 1 base from J, with 20 bases between. CDR3 length: 17 amino acids. The CDR3: CASSPWQGGIGNTEAFF. The CDR3 coding sequence is TGTGCCAGCAGTCCTTGGCAGGGTGGAATTGGGAACACTGAAGCTTTCTTT.

As concerns this clonotype: Mismatch with germline at one junction end may stem from a read error. This chain links TRBV6-2 or TRBV6-3 with TRBJ2-5; TRBD2 might be the D (6 bases). The J call is doubtful: the DNA matches TRBJ2-7 better. The CDR3 contains 15 residues. Per the germline V gene, CDR1 is MNHEY and CDR2 is SVGEGT. The CDR3 bases are TGTGACAGCAGTTACGGTACGGGAGTCTCCTACGAGCAGTACTTC. Its protein product is CDSSYGTGVSYEQYF.

This clonotype showed up many times. The rearrangement joins TRBV29-1 to TRBJ2-1; the D gene is possibly TRBD1 (6 bases). V was clipped by 5 bases and J by 4 bases, with 12 bases between them. Per germline, CDR1 SQVTM and CDR2 ANQGSEA. The CDR3 totals 13 residues. This CDR3 is CSVQQGSYNEQFF. CDR3 in DNA: TGCAGCGTTCAACAGGGTTCTTACAATGAGCAGTTCTTC.

The rearrangement joins TRBV27 to TRBJ1-1; 7 bases fit TRBD1. J gave up 6 bases and V 6 bases, and 4 bases lay outside the gene matches. CDR3 length: 12 residues. Germline assignment: CDR1 MNHEY and CDR2 SMNVEV (reference sequence). CDR3 sequence: CASRRGQAEAFF. In DNA, the CDR3 is TGTGCCAGCAGACGTGGACAGGCTGAAGCTTTCTTT.

The chain joins TRBV7-3 to TRBJ2-5; 12 nucleotides match TRBD2. The germline V gene encodes CDR1 SGHTA and CDR2 FQGTGA. The CDR3 runs 15 residues. V dropped 4 bases and J dropped 11; count of bases not matched to a gene: 11. DNA of the CDR3: TGTGCCAGCAGCTCCGGACTAGCGGGAAAATATGAGCAGTACTTC. This encodes CASSSGLAGKYEQYF. Variable domain in full (rest from reference TRBV7-3 and TRBJ2-5): GAGVSQTPSNKVTEKGKYVELRCDPISGHTALYWYRQSLGQGPEFLIYFQGTGAADDSGLPNDRFFAVRPEGSVSTLKIQRTERGDSAVYLCASSSGLAGKYEQYFGPGTRLLVL.

The CDR3 loop is CASSQDTVGGYTF. CDR3 coding DNA: TGCGCCAGCAGCCAAGATACCGTGGGCGGCTACACCTTC. The rearrangement links TRBV4-3 to TRBJ1-2; D remains unclear. The germline V gene encodes CDR1 LGHNA and CDR2 YSLEER. The V end was cut by 0 bases, the J end by 8 bases, with 10 bases between. The CDR3 loop spans 13 amino acids.

The CDR3 DNA is TGTGCCAGCAGTTTTGGGGCAGCGGGCGGAAAAGATCAGCCCCAGCATTTT. It codes for CASSFGAAGGKDQPQHF. The rearrangement joins TRBV12-3 or TRBV12-4 to TRBJ1-5; TRBD1 might be the D (5 bases). The CDR3 is 17 amino acids. Trimming removed 3 bases at V and 5 bases at J, with 20 bases between.